This T cell receptor (beta chain) was documented in a study of T cell responses to AZD1222 COVID-19 vaccine. Study observations and caveats: Seropositivity was recorded at baseline in only 6 or 7 AZD1222 recipients. The study found vaccine-associated CD4 TCRs spanning spike, dominant at 160-218 and 743-854.

Comment on this clone: Antigen specificity is unknown.

The assay was immunoSEQ multiplex PCR, and TCRdb's table has in-frame clones only and misses some. The table includes roughly 40,000 clones, approximately 88% detected once. The CDR3 covers 20 residues. J was trimmed by 8 bases and V by 5 bases; bases with no gene match: 27. CDR1 MDHEN and CDR2 SYDVKM come from the germline V gene. The rearrangement uses TRBV28 and TRBJ2-1; 7 bases fit TRBD2. The input for sequencing was peripheral blood, taken 28 days after the second dose of the MenACWY control vaccine. This clonotype originated in an adult who received the MenACWY meningococcal vaccine as a control. The CDR3 DNA is TGTGCCAGCAGTACACTTTTTGGGAGGGCCCGTTCGGCTGCTATAGATGAGCAGTTCTTC. It encodes CASSTLFGRARSAAIDEQFF.